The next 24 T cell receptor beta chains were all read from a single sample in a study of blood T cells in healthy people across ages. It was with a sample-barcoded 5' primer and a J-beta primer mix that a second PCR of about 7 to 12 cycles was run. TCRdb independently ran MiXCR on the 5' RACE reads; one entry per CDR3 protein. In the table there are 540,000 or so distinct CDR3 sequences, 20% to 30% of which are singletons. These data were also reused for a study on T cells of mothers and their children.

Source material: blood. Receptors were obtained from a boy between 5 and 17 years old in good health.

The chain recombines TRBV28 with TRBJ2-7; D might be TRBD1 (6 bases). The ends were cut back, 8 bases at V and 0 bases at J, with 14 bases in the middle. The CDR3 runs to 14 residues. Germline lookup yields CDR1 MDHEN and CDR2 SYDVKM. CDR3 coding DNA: TGTGCCAGCCAGGGGCAGGGGAGCTCCTACGAGCAGTACTTC. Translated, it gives CASQGQGSSYEQYF.

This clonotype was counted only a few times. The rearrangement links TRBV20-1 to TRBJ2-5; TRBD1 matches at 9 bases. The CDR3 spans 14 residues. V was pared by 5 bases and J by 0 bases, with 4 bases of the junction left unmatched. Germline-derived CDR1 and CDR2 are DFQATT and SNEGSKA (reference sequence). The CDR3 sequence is CSASTGGYQETQYF. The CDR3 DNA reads TGCAGTGCTTCCACAGGGGGCTACCAAGAGACCCAGTACTTC.

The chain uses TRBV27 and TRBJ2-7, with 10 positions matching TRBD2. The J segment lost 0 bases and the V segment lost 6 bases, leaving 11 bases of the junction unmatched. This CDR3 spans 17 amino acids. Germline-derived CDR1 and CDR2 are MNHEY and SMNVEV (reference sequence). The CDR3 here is CASRRATSGVSSYEQYF. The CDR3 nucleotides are TGTGCCAGCAGACGGGCAACTAGCGGGGTGAGCTCCTACGAGCAGTACTTC.

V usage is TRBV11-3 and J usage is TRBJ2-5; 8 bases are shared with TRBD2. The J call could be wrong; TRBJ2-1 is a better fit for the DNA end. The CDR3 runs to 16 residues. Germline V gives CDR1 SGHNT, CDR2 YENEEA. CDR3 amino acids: CASSSGGRAAYNEQFF. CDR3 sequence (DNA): TGTGCCAGCAGCTCGGGGGGGCGGGCGGCGTACAATGAGCAGTTCTTC.

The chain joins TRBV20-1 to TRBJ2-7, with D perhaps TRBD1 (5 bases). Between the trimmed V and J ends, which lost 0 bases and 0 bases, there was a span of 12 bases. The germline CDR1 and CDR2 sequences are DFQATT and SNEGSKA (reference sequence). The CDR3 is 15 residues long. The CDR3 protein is CSAREGRTLSYEQYF. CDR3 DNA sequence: TGCAGTGCTAGAGAGGGTAGGACACTCTCCTACGAGCAGTACTTC.

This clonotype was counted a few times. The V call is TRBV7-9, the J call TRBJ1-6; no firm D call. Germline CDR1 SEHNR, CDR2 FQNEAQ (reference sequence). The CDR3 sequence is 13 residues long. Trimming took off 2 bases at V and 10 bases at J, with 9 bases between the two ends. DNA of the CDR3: TGTGCCAGCAGCTTAACAGTGGCATCACCCCTCCACTTT. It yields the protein CASSLTVASPLHF. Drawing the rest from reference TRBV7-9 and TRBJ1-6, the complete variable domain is DTGVSQNPRHKITKRGQNVTFRCDPISEHNRLYWYRQTLGQGPEFLTYFQNEAQLEKSRLLSDRFSAERPKGSFSTLEIQRTEQGDSAMYLCASSLTVASPLHFGNGTRLTVT.

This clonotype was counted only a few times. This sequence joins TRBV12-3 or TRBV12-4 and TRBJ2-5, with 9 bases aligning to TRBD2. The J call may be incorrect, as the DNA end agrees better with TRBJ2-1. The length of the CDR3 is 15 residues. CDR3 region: CASSLRLAGLGEQFF. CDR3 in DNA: TGTGCCAGCAGTTTGAGGCTAGCGGGACTAGGCGAGCAGTTCTTC.

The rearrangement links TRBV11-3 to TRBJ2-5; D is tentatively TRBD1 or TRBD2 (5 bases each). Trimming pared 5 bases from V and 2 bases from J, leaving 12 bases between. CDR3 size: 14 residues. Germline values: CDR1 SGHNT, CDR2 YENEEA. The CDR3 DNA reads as TGTGCCAGCAGCCGGGACGGACAACAAGAGACCCAGTACTTC. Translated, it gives CASSRDGQQETQYF.

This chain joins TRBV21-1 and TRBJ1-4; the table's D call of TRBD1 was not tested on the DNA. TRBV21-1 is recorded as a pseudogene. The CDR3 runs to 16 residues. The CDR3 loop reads CASSDRQGSTNEKLFF. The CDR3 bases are TGTGCCAGCAGCGACCGACAGGGCTCAACTAATGAAAAACTGTTTTTT.

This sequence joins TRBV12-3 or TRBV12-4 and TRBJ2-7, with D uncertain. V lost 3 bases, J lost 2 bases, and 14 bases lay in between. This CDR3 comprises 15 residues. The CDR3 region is CASSFRTLGTYEQYF. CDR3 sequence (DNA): TGTGCCAGCAGTTTCCGGACCCTAGGTACCTACGAGCAGTACTTC.

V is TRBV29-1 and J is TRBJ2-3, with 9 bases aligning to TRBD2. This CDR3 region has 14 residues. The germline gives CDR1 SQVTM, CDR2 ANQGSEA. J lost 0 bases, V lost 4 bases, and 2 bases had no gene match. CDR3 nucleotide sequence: TGCAGCGTTGGGCTAGCGGGGAGCACAGATACGCAGTATTTT. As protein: CSVGLAGSTDTQYF.

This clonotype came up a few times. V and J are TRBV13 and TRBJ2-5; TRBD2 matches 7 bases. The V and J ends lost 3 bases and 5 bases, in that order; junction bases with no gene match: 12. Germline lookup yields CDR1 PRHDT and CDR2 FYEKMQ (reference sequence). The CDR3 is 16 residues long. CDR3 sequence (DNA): TGTGCCAGCAGCTTGTCAAGCGGGGCTGTGGGGGAGACCCAGTACTTC. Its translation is CASSLSSGAVGETQYF.

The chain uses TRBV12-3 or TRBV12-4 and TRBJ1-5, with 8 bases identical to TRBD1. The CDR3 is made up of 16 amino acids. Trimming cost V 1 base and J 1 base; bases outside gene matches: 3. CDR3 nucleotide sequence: TGTGCCAGCAGTTTAGGGCAGGGGGCGAGCAATCAGCCCCAGCATTTT. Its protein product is CASSLGQGASNQPQHF.

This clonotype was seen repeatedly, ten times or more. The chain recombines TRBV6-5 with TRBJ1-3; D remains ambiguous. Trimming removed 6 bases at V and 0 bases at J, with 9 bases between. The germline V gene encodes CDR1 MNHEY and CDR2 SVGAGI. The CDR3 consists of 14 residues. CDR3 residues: CASSSLNSGNTIYF. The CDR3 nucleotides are TGTGCCAGCAGCTCCTTAAACTCTGGAAACACCATATATTTT.

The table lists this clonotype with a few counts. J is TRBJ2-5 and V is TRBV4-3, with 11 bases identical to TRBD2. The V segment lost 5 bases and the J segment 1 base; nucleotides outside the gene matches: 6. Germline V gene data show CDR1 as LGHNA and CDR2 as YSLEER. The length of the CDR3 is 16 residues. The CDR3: CASSGDLAGGQETQYF. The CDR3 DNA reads TGCGCCAGCAGCGGTGATCTAGCGGGGGGCCAAGAGACCCAGTACTTC.

The CDR3 region is CASSLGEGRLNTEAFF. The CDR3 coding sequence is TGCGCCAGCAGCTTGGGCGAGGGGCGGCTGAACACTGAAGCTTTCTTT. The rearrangement joins TRBV5-1 to TRBJ1-1; a possible D gene is TRBD1 (5 bases). Trimming removed 0 bases at V and 0 bases at J, with 12 bases between. The CDR3 runs to 16 residues. Germline V gene sequence: CDR1 SGHRS, CDR2 YFSETQ. The whole variable domain, filled in from reference TRBV5-1 and TRBJ1-1, reads KAGVTQTPRYLIKTRGQQVTLSCSPISGHRSVSWYQQTPGQGLQFLFEYFSETQRNKGNFPGRFSGRQFSNSRSEMNVSTLELGDSALYLCASSLGEGRLNTEAFFGQGTRLTVV.

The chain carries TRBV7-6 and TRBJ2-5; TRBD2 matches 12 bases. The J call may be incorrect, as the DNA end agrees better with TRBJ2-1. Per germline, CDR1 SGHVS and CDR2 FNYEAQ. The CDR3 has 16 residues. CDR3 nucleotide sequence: TGTGCCAGCAGCTTAGCCCCTAGCGGGGGGGCGCATGAGCAGTTCTTC. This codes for CASSLAPSGGAHEQFF.

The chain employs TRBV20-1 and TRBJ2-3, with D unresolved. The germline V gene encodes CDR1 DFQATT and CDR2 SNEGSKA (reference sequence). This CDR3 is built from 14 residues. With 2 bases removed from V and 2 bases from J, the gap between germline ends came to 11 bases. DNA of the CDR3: TGCAGTGCTAGACGCCAGGCCTCCACAGATACGCAGTATTTT. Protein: CSARRQASTDTQYF.

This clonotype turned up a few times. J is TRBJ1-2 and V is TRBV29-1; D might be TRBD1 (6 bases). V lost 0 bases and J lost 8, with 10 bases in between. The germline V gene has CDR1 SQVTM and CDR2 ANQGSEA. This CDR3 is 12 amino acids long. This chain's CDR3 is CSVEDDRSGYTF. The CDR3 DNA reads TGCAGCGTTGAAGACGACAGGTCCGGCTACACCTTC.

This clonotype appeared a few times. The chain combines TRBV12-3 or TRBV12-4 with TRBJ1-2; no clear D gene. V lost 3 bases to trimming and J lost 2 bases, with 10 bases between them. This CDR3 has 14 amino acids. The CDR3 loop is CASSFGRQNYGYTF. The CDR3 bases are TGTGCCAGCAGTTTTGGCCGGCAGAACTATGGCTACACCTTC.

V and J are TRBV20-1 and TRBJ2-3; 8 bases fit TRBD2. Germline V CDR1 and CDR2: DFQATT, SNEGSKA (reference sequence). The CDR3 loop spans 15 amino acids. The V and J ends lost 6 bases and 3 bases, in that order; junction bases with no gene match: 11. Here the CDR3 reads CSAPTRGGVTDTQYF. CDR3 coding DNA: TGCAGTGCACCGACCCGGGGGGGCGTGACAGATACGCAGTATTTT.

The CDR3 spells CASSLEGGELFF. In nucleotides, the CDR3 is TGCGCCAGCAGCTTGGAGGGCGGGGAGCTGTTTTTT. The rearrangement uses TRBV5-1 and TRBJ2-2; the D is unclear. The CDR3 totals 12 residues. V was cut by 0 bases and J by 7 bases, with 4 bases left in between. From germline, CDR1 is SGHRS and CDR2 YFSETQ.

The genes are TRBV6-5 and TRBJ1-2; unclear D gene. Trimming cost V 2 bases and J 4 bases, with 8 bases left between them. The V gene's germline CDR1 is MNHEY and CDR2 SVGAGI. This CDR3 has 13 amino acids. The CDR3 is CASSYTRAYGYTF. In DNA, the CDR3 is TGTGCCAGCAGTTACACCCGGGCCTATGGCTACACCTTC.

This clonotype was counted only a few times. The chain's CDR3 is CASSFSNGGQYF. The CDR3 region has the DNA TGTGCCAGCAGTTTCTCGAATGGTGGGCAGTACTTC. The rearrangement links TRBV28 to TRBJ2-7; no definite D call. Germline-derived CDR1 and CDR2 are MDHEN and SYDVKM. Trimming stripped 3 bases from V and 9 bases from J, with 12 bases between. The CDR3 has 12 amino acids. The full variable domain, rest sourced from reference TRBV28 and TRBJ2-7, is DVKVTQSSRYLVKRTGEKVFLECVQDMDHENMFWYRQDPGLGLRLIYFSYDVKMKEKGDIPEGYSVSREKKERFSLILESASTNQTSMYLCASSFSNGGQYFGPGTRLTVT.